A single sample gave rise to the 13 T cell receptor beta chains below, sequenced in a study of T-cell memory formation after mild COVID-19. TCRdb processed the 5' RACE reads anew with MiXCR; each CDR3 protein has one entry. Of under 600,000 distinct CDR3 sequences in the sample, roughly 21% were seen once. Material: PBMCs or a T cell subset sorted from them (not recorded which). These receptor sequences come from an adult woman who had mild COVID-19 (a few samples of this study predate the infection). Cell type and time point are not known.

The CDR3 region is CASSSWTSGGVTDTQYF. Here the CDR3 DNA reads TGTGCCAGCAGCTCATGGACTAGCGGGGGTGTTACAGATACGCAGTATTTT. J is TRBJ2-3 and V is TRBV7-6; 13 positions match TRBD2. From germline, CDR1 is SGHVS and CDR2 FNYEAQ. V was clipped by 4 bases and J by 3 bases; unmatched bases: 7. The CDR3 is 17 residues long.

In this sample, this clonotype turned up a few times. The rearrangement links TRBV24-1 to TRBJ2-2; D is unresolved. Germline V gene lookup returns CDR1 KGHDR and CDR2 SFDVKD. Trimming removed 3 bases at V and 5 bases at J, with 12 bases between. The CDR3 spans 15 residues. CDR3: CATSDHTTGTGELFF. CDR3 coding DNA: TGTGCCACCAGTGATCACACAACCGGGACCGGGGAGCTGTTTTTT.

The CDR3 DNA follows: TGCGCCAGCAGCCAAATTGGAGGAGATACGCAGTATTTT. It specifies CASSQIGGDTQYF. The chain joins TRBV4-3 to TRBJ2-3, with a possible D match to TRBD2 (5 bases). The CDR3 length is 13 residues. Trimming cost V 2 bases and J 5 bases, with 8 bases left between them. CDR1 LGHNA and CDR2 YSLEER come from the germline V gene.

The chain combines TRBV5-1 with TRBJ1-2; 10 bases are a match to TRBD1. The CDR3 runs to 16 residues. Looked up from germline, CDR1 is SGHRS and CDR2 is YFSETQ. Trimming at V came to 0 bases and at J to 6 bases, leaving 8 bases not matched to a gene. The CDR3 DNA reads TGCGCCAGCAGCTTGGACGGCGGGACAGGGGTAAATGGCTACACCTTC. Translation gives CASSLDGGTGVNGYTF. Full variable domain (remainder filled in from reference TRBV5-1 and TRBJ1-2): KAGVTQTPRYLIKTRGQQVTLSCSPISGHRSVSWYQQTPGQGLQFLFEYFSETQRNKGNFPGRFSGRQFSNSRSEMNVSTLELGDSALYLCASSLDGGTGVNGYTFGSGTRLTVV.

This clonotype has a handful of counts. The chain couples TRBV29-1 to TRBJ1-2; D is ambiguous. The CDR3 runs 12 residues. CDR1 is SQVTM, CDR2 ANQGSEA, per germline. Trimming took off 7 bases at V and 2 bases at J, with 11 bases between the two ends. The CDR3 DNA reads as TGCAGCGCCCCAAGCTTGAACTATGGCTACACCTTC. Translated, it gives CSAPSLNYGYTF.

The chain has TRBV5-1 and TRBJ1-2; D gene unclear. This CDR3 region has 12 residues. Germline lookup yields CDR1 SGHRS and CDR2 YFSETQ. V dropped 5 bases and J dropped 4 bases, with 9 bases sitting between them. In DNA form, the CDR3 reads TGCGCCAGCAGAGCAGAACTCTATGGCTACACCTTC. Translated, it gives CASRAELYGYTF.

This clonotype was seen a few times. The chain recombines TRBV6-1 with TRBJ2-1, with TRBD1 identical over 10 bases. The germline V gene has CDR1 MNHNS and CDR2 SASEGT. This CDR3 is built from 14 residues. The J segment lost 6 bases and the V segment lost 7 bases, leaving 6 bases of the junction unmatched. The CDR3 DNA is TGTGCCAGCACCGCGGGACAGGGGAGCAATGAGCAGTTCTTC. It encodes CASTAGQGSNEQFF.

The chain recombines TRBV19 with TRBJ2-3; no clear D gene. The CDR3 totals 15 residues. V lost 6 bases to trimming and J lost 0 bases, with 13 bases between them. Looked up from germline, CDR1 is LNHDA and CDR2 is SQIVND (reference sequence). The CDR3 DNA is TGTGCCAGTAGCAACCCCCGCCAGAGCACAGATACGCAGTATTTT. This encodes CASSNPRQSTDTQYF.

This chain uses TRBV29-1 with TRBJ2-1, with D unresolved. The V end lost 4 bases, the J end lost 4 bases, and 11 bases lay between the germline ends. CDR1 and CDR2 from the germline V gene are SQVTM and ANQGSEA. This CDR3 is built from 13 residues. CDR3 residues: CSVAPPGYNEQFF. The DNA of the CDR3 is TGCAGCGTTGCCCCCCCCGGTTACAATGAGCAGTTCTTC.

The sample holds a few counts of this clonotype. As DNA, the CDR3 is TGTGCCAGCAGTGGTCTACCGGATCAGCCCCAGCATTTT. Protein: CASSGLPDQPQHF. The chain joins TRBV7-9 to TRBJ1-5, with D uncertain. V lost 6 bases and J 5 bases, leaving 11 bases between the germline ends. The CDR3 spans 13 residues. Germline assignment: CDR1 SEHNR and CDR2 FQNEAQ (reference sequence).

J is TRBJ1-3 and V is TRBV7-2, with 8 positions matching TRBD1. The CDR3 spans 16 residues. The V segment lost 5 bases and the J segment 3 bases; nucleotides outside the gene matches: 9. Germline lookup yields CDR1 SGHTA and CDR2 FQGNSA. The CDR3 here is CASSVAGGAYGNTIYF. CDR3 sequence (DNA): TGTGCCAGCAGCGTTGCAGGGGGCGCGTATGGAAACACCATATATTTT.

CDR3 residues: CASSVDQGASYEQYF. The CDR3 DNA follows: TGTGCCAGCAGCGTAGACCAAGGGGCGTCCTACGAGCAGTACTTC. The V call is TRBV9, the J call TRBJ2-7; tentative D call: TRBD1 (5 bases). Germline V gene data show CDR1 as SGDLS and CDR2 as YYNGEE. The CDR3 contains 15 residues. V was clipped by 0 bases and J by 1 base, with 11 bases between them. The variable domain in full, completed from reference TRBV9 and TRBJ2-7, reads DSGVTQTPKHLITATGQRVTLRCSPRSGDLSVYWYQQSLDQGLQFLIQYYNGEERAKGNILERFSAQQFPDLHSELNLSSLELGDSALYFCASSVDQGASYEQYFGPGTRLTVT.

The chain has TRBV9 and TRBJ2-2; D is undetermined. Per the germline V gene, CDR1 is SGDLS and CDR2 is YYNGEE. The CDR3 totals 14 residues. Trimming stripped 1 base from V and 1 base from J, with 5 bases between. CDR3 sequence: CASSVRQNTGELFF. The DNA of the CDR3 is TGTGCCAGCAGCGTAAGGCAGAACACCGGGGAGCTGTTTTTT.